This entry lists 5 T cell receptor beta chains sequenced from one sample in a study of cytomegalovirus exposure and HLA in healthy donors. Use of 60 Vbeta and 13 Jbeta primers characterized the PCR. Assay used: immunoSEQ multiplex PCR; TCRdb lists only in-frame clones, some missing. The sample has roughly 100,000 clones, and its top ten clones hold about 3%. Sequenced: PBMCs. These receptors originate from a man aged 35-49 years in good health and CMV-seronegative.

The rearrangement links TRBV2 to TRBJ2-3, with 7 positions matching TRBD2. Germline CDR1 is SNHLY and CDR2 is FYNNEI. The CDR3 sequence is 15 residues long. V dropped 10 bases and J dropped 5; count of bases not matched to a gene: 15. CDR3 sequence reads: CATGDGGMSGDTQYF. The CDR3 nucleotides are TGTGCCACTGGTGACGGGGGGATGAGTGGAGATACGCAGTATTTT.

The rearrangement links TRBV6-1 to TRBJ2-5; 12 positions agree with TRBD2. Trimming cost V 8 bases and J 4 bases; bases outside gene matches: 2. Germline CDR1 MNHNS, CDR2 SASEGT. The CDR3 extends over 13 amino acids. CDR3: CASRLAGAETQYF. The CDR3 DNA follows: TGTGCCAGCCGACTAGCGGGAGCAGAGACCCAGTACTTC.

This chain connects TRBV27 to TRBJ2-3; 7 bases align to TRBD1. Unmatched junction bases numbered 9, after V lost 4 bases and J lost 2 bases. The length of the CDR3 is 16 residues. The germline gives CDR1 MNHEY, CDR2 SMNVEV (reference sequence). The CDR3 DNA follows: TGTGCCAGCAGTTCTGGTTTCAGGGGGAACACAGATACGCAGTATTTT. It encodes CASSSGFRGNTDTQYF.

The chain links TRBV6-4 to TRBJ1-2, with TRBD1 identical over 9 bases. V gave up 5 bases and J gave up 8 bases; unmatched junction bases: 6. The germline gives CDR1 MRHNA, CDR2 SNTAGT. The CDR3 runs to 13 residues. The CDR3 is CASSRGQGGGYTF. CDR3 DNA: TGTGCCAGCAGTAGGGGACAGGGCGGAGGCTACACCTTC.

The chain uses TRBV27 and TRBJ2-2; tentatively, D is TRBD1 (6 bases). V gave up 6 bases and J gave up 0 bases, with 14 bases separating them. The CDR3 sequence is 16 residues long. Germline V gene lookup returns CDR1 MNHEY and CDR2 SMNVEV (reference sequence). CDR3 DNA: TGTGCCAGCAGGCCCAACAGGGTTACGAACACCGGGGAGCTGTTTTTT. It yields the protein CASRPNRVTNTGELFF.